This T cell receptor beta chain was identified during a study of CD8 T cells in Susac syndrome. An amount of RNA that ranged from roughly 0.5 to 1 ug was reverse transcribed with random hexamers. Using its own MiXCR run on the immunoSEQ multiplex PCR reads, TCRdb lists one record per CDR3 protein. The sample carries 150,000 to 200,000 distinct CDR3 sequences, over 85% recorded once. Source material: CD4+ T cells from PBMCs. This receptor was identified in a human donor with multiple sclerosis.

DNA for the CDR3: TGTGCCAGCAGCCCCGGGGCGGGGCGGGGGGCGCAGTATTTT. Encoded protein: CASSPGAGRGAQYF. The chain links TRBV3-1 to TRBJ2-3; TRBD2 matches 8 bases. The germline V gene has CDR1 LGHDT and CDR2 YNNKEL (reference sequence). Trimming removed 4 bases from V and 10 bases from J; junction bases left unmatched: 10. CDR3 length: 14 amino acids.